Detailed here is one T cell receptor beta chain. Antigen unknown. This entry is derived from a study of Ad26.COV2.S vaccination and SARS-CoV-2 variants. Study results and limitations: Placebo recipients showed lower spike-specific TCR breadth than vaccinees.

The CDR3 has 15 amino acids. With 2 bases removed from V and 2 bases from J, the gap between germline ends came to 13 bases. CDR1 is SGHTS, CDR2 YDEGEE, per germline. Sequencing was performed with immunoSEQ multiplex PCR; in TCRdb, only in-frame clones are kept and a portion is missing. The table lists hundreds of thousands of clones, 89% of them singletons. Treatment defined: roughly 20 received Ad26.COV2.S at low or high dose, single or two shots; about 5 received placebo; per-sample allocation not given. Samples were taken on day 63 after the first vaccine or placebo injection. Immunization relied on an Ad26 vector, which expressed Wuhan-strain SARS-CoV-2 spike.

V and J are TRBV5-8 and TRBJ2-5; D could derive from TRBD1 or TRBD2 (5 bases each). The sample in question was peripheral blood, obtained in a trial of Ad26.COV2.S vaccine versus placebo. This sequence originates from a person between 18 and 60 years old who received the Ad26.COV2.S COVID-19 vaccine or a placebo. The chain's CDR3 is CASSLGTWGQETQYF. DNA of the CDR3: TGTGCCAGCAGCTTAGGAACGTGGGGGCAAGAGACCCAGTACTTC. Full variable domain (rest looked up from reference TRBV5-8 and TRBJ2-5): EAGVTQSPTHLIKTRGQQATLRCSPISGHTSVYWYQQALGLGLQFLLWYDEGEERNRGNFPPRFSGRQFPNYSSELNVNALELEDSALYLCASSLGTWGQETQYFGPGTRLLVL.